Reported below is one TCR beta chain. Its target is not known. CDR1 and CDR2 (germline): SGHTA, FQGNSA. CDR3 length equals 13 residues. Trimming shortened V by 1 base and J by 5 bases, and 8 bases separated the two germline ends. Repertoires were generated with immunoSEQ multiplex PCR, while TCRdb's copy carries only in-frame clones and drops some. The repertoire holds roughly 20,000 clones, 70% to 85% seen once, with 2% to 2.5% in the top ten. This sample is part of a study of T cells in localized non-small cell lung cancer. General study results and limits: Greater T cell density in blood accompanied longer overall survival.

The sample here was peripheral blood, taken before any cancer treatment. The V call is TRBV7-2, the J call TRBJ2-5; a weak D match, TRBD1 (5 bases). The sequence came from a man aged 35-75 years with stage I lung adenocarcinoma. CDR3 in amino acids: CASSLVSGETQYF. CDR3 coding DNA: TGTGCCAGCAGCTTAGTGTCAGGGGAGACCCAGTACTTC.